Listed here are 21 T cell receptor beta chains from one sample, sequenced in a study of T cell responses to AZD1222 COVID-19 vaccine. The assay was immunoSEQ multiplex PCR, and TCRdb's table has in-frame clones only and misses some. The repertoire holds some 150,000 clones, with approximately 90% as singletons. Sequencing was performed on peripheral blood, taken 28 days after the second AZD1222 dose. Every receptor here comes from an adult who received the AZD1222 COVID-19 vaccine.

V usage is TRBV4-2 and J usage is TRBJ1-2, with D tentatively TRBD1 (5 bases). The CDR3 is made up of 14 amino acids. V lost 1 base and J lost 8, with 14 bases in between. Germline CDR1 and CDR2: LGHNA and YNFKEQ. The CDR3 protein is CASSQGDGDGGYTF. As DNA, the CDR3 is TGTGCCAGCAGCCAAGGGGACGGGGATGGGGGCTACACCTTC.

The V call is TRBV6-5, the J call TRBJ1-4; 7 nucleotides align to TRBD1. V was pared by 7 bases and J by 8 bases, with 7 bases of the junction left unmatched. The CDR3 sequence is 13 residues long. Germline CDR1 reads MNHEY; CDR2 reads SVGAGI. CDR3 in amino acids: CASISGQKEKLFF. The CDR3, as DNA: TGTGCCAGCATTTCGGGACAGAAGGAAAAACTGTTTTTT.

The rearrangement links TRBV5-6 to TRBJ1-1; the match to TRBD1 covers 8 bases. CDR1 SGHDT and CDR2 YYEEEE come from the germline V gene. This CDR3 has 16 residues. The J segment lost 0 bases and the V segment lost 2 bases, leaving 6 bases of the junction unmatched. CDR3 residues: CASSFPTGDMNTEAFF. CDR3 nucleotides: TGTGCCAGCAGCTTTCCGACAGGGGATATGAACACTGAAGCTTTCTTT.

This chain connects TRBV12-5 to TRBJ2-7, with D unclear. This CDR3 has 14 residues. Germline CDR1 LGHNT, CDR2 FRNRAP. Trimming stripped 7 bases from V and 2 bases from J, with 15 bases between. In DNA, the CDR3 is TGTGCTAGTGCCGATTATTACACCCCCTACGAGCAGTACTTC. Residues: CASADYYTPYEQYF.

The chain couples TRBV30 to TRBJ2-7; tentatively, D is TRBD1 or TRBD2 (5 bases each). The CDR3 has 15 residues. Trimming removed 2 bases from V and 8 bases from J, with 22 bases in between. Germline V gene data show CDR1 as GTSNPN and CDR2 as SVGIG (reference sequence). The CDR3 spells CAWSSFTGRSGQQYF. CDR3 coding DNA: TGTGCCTGGAGTTCATTCACGGGACGGTCCGGGCAGCAGTACTTC. The variable domain in full, completed from reference TRBV30 and TRBJ2-7, reads SQTIHQWPATLVQPVGSPLSLECTVEGTSNPNLYWYRQAAGRGLQLLFYSVGIGQISSEVPQNLSASRPQDRQFILSSKKLLLSDSGFYLCAWSSFTGRSGQQYFGPGTRLTVT.

The chain is built from TRBV24-1 and TRBJ1-1, with D perhaps TRBD1 (6 bases). The CDR3 covers 18 residues. Germline V lookup: CDR1 KGHDR, CDR2 SFDVKD. Trimming left V 3 bases short and J 1 base short, with 20 bases between. The CDR3 reads CATSDLGAERGSNTEAFF. The CDR3 DNA is TGTGCCACCAGTGATCTGGGGGCGGAGAGGGGGTCGAACACTGAAGCTTTCTTT.

CDR3 in amino acids: CASSLDGQMNTEAFF. The CDR3 DNA reads as TGCGCCAGCAGCTTGGATGGGCAGATGAACACTGAAGCTTTCTTT. The V call is TRBV5-1, the J call TRBJ1-1; D remains ambiguous. The CDR3 is 15 residues long. Deletions cut 0 bases from V and 0 bases from J, with 9 bases between. Germline loops: CDR1 SGHRS, CDR2 YFSETQ.

V and J are TRBV5-1 and TRBJ2-5; 9 bases line up with TRBD2. Unmatched junction bases numbered 6, after V lost 0 bases and J lost 6 bases. The germline gives CDR1 SGHRS, CDR2 YFSETQ. The CDR3 is 15 amino acids. The CDR3 DNA is TGCGCCAGCAGCTTGGGTAGCGGGAGCGGAAAGACCCAGTACTTC. The encoded protein is CASSLGSGSGKTQYF. The full variable domain, completed using reference TRBV5-1 and TRBJ2-5, is KAGVTQTPRYLIKTRGQQVTLSCSPISGHRSVSWYQQTPGQGLQFLFEYFSETQRNKGNFPGRFSGRQFSNSRSEMNVSTLELGDSALYLCASSLGSGSGKTQYFGPGTRLLVL.

The chain has TRBV18 and TRBJ1-1; 8 nucleotides align to TRBD1. The junction had 6 bases not matched to a gene; V was cut back by 5 bases and J by 4 bases. CDR3 size: 14 residues. The germline CDR1 and CDR2 sequences are KGHSH and LQKENI. For the CDR3, the DNA is TGTGCCAGCTCAAGGACAGGGACGGGCACTGAAGCTTTCTTT. Translating gives CASSRTGTGTEAFF.

CDR3 DNA sequence: TGTGCCAGCAGCTTCGGACGGAGGGGAACCGGGGAGCTGTTTTTT. Protein: CASSFGRRGTGELFF. The chain has TRBV7-9 and TRBJ2-2, with a possible D match to TRBD2 (6 bases). Germline V gene sequence: CDR1 SEHNR, CDR2 FQNEAQ (reference sequence). This CDR3 is 15 amino acids long. Trimming removed 3 bases from V and 5 bases from J, with 13 bases in between.

V is TRBV11-2 and J is TRBJ2-5; D is unresolved. Looked up from germline, CDR1 is SGHAT and CDR2 is FQNNGV. The CDR3 has 15 amino acids. The V end lost 6 bases, the J end lost 3 bases, and 17 bases lay between the germline ends. The CDR3 reads CASSRPNPGKETQYF. In nucleotides, the CDR3 is TGTGCCAGCAGTCGACCGAACCCCGGTAAAGAGACCCAGTACTTC. Full variable domain (outside the CDR3, taken from reference TRBV11-2 and TRBJ2-5): EAGVAQSPRYKIIEKRQSVAFWCNPISGHATLYWYQQILGQGPKLLIQFQNNGVVDDSQLPKDRFSAERLKGVDSTLKIQPAKLEDSAVYLCASSRPNPGKETQYFGPGTRLLVL.

This clone is judged medium-sized. The V call is TRBV7-8, the J call TRBJ2-2; D may be TRBD2 (5 bases). Germline loops: CDR1 SGHVS, CDR2 FQNEAQ. This CDR3 is 16 amino acids long. Trimming removed 1 base at V and 4 bases at J, with 13 bases between. The DNA of the CDR3 is TGTGCCAGCAGCTTAGGGCGGGCCTTGGGCACCGGGGAGCTGTTTTTT. Translation: CASSLGRALGTGELFF.

The chain links TRBV6-1 to TRBJ1-1; D unclear. V lost 1 base and J lost 1, with 4 bases in between. Germline CDR1 is MNHNS and CDR2 is SASEGT. This CDR3 contains 13 residues. The CDR3 sequence is CASSEVGNTEAFF. The CDR3 bases are TGTGCCAGCAGTGAAGTGGGGAACACTGAAGCTTTCTTT.

Notes on this clone: Just one base apart from a much larger clone, this may be a read error. The chain has TRBV7-2 and TRBJ1-1, with a tentative D call TRBD1 (5 bases). There are 13 residues in the CDR3. CDR1 and CDR2 from the germline V gene are SGHTA and FQGNSA. V shed 4 bases and J shed 1 base, with 7 bases lying between them. CDR3 in amino acids: CASSWGRNTEAFF. The CDR3 DNA follows: TGTGCCAGCAGCTGGGGGAGGAACACTGAAGCTTTCTTT.

The chain couples TRBV5-4 to TRBJ2-7, with 10 positions matching TRBD2. CDR3 length equals 15 residues. V lost 5 bases, J lost 0 bases, and 5 bases stayed unmatched. Germline loops: CDR1 SGHNT, CDR2 YYREEE (reference sequence). DNA for the CDR3: TGTGCCAGCAGACCTAGCGGGAGACTCTCCTACGAGCAGTACTTC. The encoded protein is CASRPSGRLSYEQYF. Together with reference TRBV5-4 and TRBJ2-7, the CDR3 gives the full variable domain: ETGVTQSPTHLIKTRGQQVTLRCSSQSGHNTVSWYQQALGQGPQFIFQYYREEENGRGNFPPRFSGLQFPNYSSELNVNALELDDSALYLCASRPSGRLSYEQYFGPGTRLTVT.

J is TRBJ2-3 and V is TRBV5-5, with 8 bases identical to TRBD2. CDR3 size: 16 residues. Trimming took 2 bases from V and 2 from J; bases not matched to a gene: 7. Per germline, CDR1 SGHKS and CDR2 YYEKEE (reference sequence). The CDR3 sequence: CASSFYGRAFTDTQYF. CDR3 nucleotides: TGTGCCAGCAGCTTCTACGGGAGGGCCTTCACAGATACGCAGTATTTT. The full variable domain, completed using reference TRBV5-5 and TRBJ2-3, is DAGVTQSPTHLIKTRGQQVTLRCSPISGHKSVSWYQQVLGQGPQFIFQYYEKEERGRGNFPDRFSARQFPNYSSELNVNALLLGDSALYLCASSFYGRAFTDTQYFGPGTRLTVL.

The chain carries TRBV29-1 and TRBJ1-5, with D unclear. The CDR3 loop spans 12 amino acids. The V and J ends lost 4 bases and 8 bases respectively, with 12 bases between them. Germline-derived CDR1 and CDR2 are SQVTM and ANQGSEA. This CDR3 reads CSVVGGGEPQHF. CDR3 nucleotides: TGCAGCGTTGTAGGCGGCGGTGAGCCCCAGCATTTT.

This clone was counted once. The V and J genes are TRBV6-6 and TRBJ1-6; D gene unclear. The CDR3 contains 15 residues. Germline V lookup: CDR1 MNHNY, CDR2 SVGAGI (reference sequence). The V gene lost 2 bases and the J gene lost 0 bases, with 5 bases spanning the gap. In nucleotides, the CDR3 is TGTGCCAGCAGTTACGCGAGCTCCTATAATTCACCCCTCCACTTT. Its protein is CASSYASSYNSPLHF.

The chain links TRBV11-2 to TRBJ2-5; TRBD2 aligns across 12 bases. Germline V gives CDR1 SGHAT, CDR2 FQNNGV. The trim removed 5 bases at V and 4 bases at J, leaving 14 bases unmatched. CDR3 length: 18 amino acids. For the CDR3, the DNA is TGTGCCAGCAGCCCTGGGCGGCTAGCGGGAGGGGGAGGAGAGACCCAGTACTTC. It specifies CASSPGRLAGGGGETQYF. Full variable domain (remainder filled in from reference TRBV11-2 and TRBJ2-5): EAGVAQSPRYKIIEKRQSVAFWCNPISGHATLYWYQQILGQGPKLLIQFQNNGVVDDSQLPKDRFSAERLKGVDSTLKIQPAKLEDSAVYLCASSPGRLAGGGGETQYFGPGTRLLVL.

V usage is TRBV6-5 and J usage is TRBJ2-5; D not certain. The CDR3 extends over 14 amino acids. Germline V gene data show CDR1 as MNHEY and CDR2 as SVGAGI. Trimming shortened V by 2 bases and J by 2 bases, and 9 bases separated the two germline ends. Written as DNA, the CDR3 is TGTGCCAGCAGTTACAGTAACGGACAAGAGACCCAGTACTTC. Encoded protein: CASSYSNGQETQYF.

This chain joins TRBV5-1 and TRBJ1-2, with 7 bases aligning to TRBD1. The germline V gene encodes CDR1 SGHRS and CDR2 YFSETQ. CDR3 size: 14 residues. The J segment lost 2 bases and the V segment lost 4 bases, leaving 5 bases of the junction unmatched. The CDR3 sequence is CASSRGQINYGYTF. CDR3 in DNA: TGCGCCAGCAGCCGGGGACAGATAAACTATGGCTACACCTTC.